These 25 T cell receptor beta chains were sequenced from one sample in a study of blood T cell repertoires in COVID-19. The table came from immunoSEQ multiplex PCR; TCRdb's copy has only in-frame clones and leaves some out. The sample has hundreds of thousands of clones, about 87% seen once. Sequences were obtained from PBMCs or T cells enriched from blood (not recorded which). The receptors here all came from a woman aged 18-29 years who had recovered from COVID-19.

This chain connects TRBV19 to TRBJ2-3, with no clear D. Germline lookup yields CDR1 LNHDA and CDR2 SQIVND (reference sequence). This CDR3 is 16 amino acids long. The V gene lost 5 bases and the J gene lost 4 bases, with 19 bases spanning the gap. The CDR3 spells CASSVNGPVVADTQYF. CDR3 nucleotide sequence: TGTGCCAGTAGTGTTAATGGGCCCGTGGTGGCAGATACGCAGTATTTT.

This chain links TRBV10-2 with TRBJ1-3; 7 bases align to TRBD1. Germline V gives CDR1 WSHSY, CDR2 SAAADI. The junction had 12 bases not matched to a gene; V was cut back by 8 bases and J by 8 bases. The length of the CDR3 is 14 residues. The CDR3 region is CASGELDRADTIYF. The CDR3 coding sequence is TGCGCCAGCGGAGAACTAGACAGGGCAGACACCATATATTTT.

The rearrangement uses TRBV5-4 and TRBJ1-2; weak D call: TRBD1 (5 bases). This CDR3 is 17 amino acids long. The V and J ends lost 0 bases and 0 bases respectively, with 15 bases between them. Germline CDR1 reads SGHNT; CDR2 reads YYREEE (reference sequence). The CDR3 loop is CASSLDLGADANYGYTF. CDR3 coding DNA: TGTGCCAGCAGCTTGGATCTAGGGGCAGACGCTAACTATGGCTACACCTTC.

This chain uses TRBV2 with TRBJ2-3; maybe TRBD2 (6 bases). The germline gives CDR1 SNHLY, CDR2 FYNNEI. CDR3 length: 15 amino acids. V was clipped by 0 bases and J by 5 bases, with 12 bases between them. CDR3 loop: CASSEAGQGGDTQYF. The CDR3 nucleotides are TGTGCCAGCAGTGAAGCGGGCCAGGGAGGAGATACGCAGTATTTT.

The sample holds many counts of this clone. The chain couples TRBV6-5 to TRBJ2-1; weak D call: TRBD1 (8 bases). This CDR3 contains 16 residues. Per germline, CDR1 MNHEY and CDR2 SVGAGI. The V end lost 4 bases, the J end lost 5 bases, and 18 bases lay between the germline ends. The CDR3 coding sequence is TGTGCCAGCAGTTCCGACAGGGGAGGGACGAACAATGAGCAGTTCTTC. Residues: CASSSDRGGTNNEQFF.

J is TRBJ1-6 and V is TRBV20-1; a weak D match, TRBD1 (5 bases). Trimming shortened V by 3 bases and J by 7 bases, and 10 bases separated the two germline ends. Germline lookup yields CDR1 DFQATT and CDR2 SNEGSKA (reference sequence). CDR3 size: 13 residues. CDR3: CSASQGPNSPLHF. CDR3 DNA: TGCAGTGCTAGTCAGGGCCCGAATTCACCCCTCCACTTT.

The chain couples TRBV5-6 to TRBJ2-3; maybe TRBD1 (5 bases). The CDR3 is made up of 15 amino acids. Trimming left V 4 bases short and J 2 bases short, with 14 bases between. The germline CDR1 and CDR2 sequences are SGHDT and YYEEEE. The CDR3 loop reads CASSRRVLATDTQYF. As DNA, the CDR3 is TGTGCCAGCAGCCGCAGGGTGTTGGCCACAGATACGCAGTATTTT.

The rearrangement joins TRBV3-1 (or the pseudogene TRBV3-2) to TRBJ2-7; 8 nucleotides agree with TRBD2. The germline CDR1 and CDR2 sequences are LGHDT and YNNKEL (reference sequence). The CDR3 runs to 15 residues. V lost 4 bases, J lost 0 bases, and 5 bases stayed unmatched. CDR3 nucleotide sequence: TGTGCCAGCAGCCCCTTGGCGGGGGGCTCCTACGAGCAGTACTTC. This codes for CASSPLAGGSYEQYF.

The chain has TRBV18 and TRBJ2-7; TRBD2 might be the D (6 bases). With 0 bases removed from V and 2 bases from J, the gap between germline ends came to 8 bases. CDR1 and CDR2 (germline): KGHSH, LQKENI. The CDR3 covers 14 residues. CDR3 coding DNA: TGTGCCAGCTCACCACCAACGGGGGCCTACGAGCAGTACTTC. Its translation: CASSPPTGAYEQYF. Full variable domain (remainder filled in from reference TRBV18 and TRBJ2-7): NAGVMQNPRHLVRRRGQEARLRCSPMKGHSHVYWYRQLPEEGLKFMVYLQKENIIDESGMPKERFSAEFPKEGPSILRIQQVVRGDSAAYFCASSPPTGAYEQYFGPGTRLTVT.

The J gene is TRBJ2-1, the V gene TRBV3-1 (or the pseudogene TRBV3-2); 9 nucleotides match TRBD1. Germline assignment: CDR1 LGHDT and CDR2 YNNKEL (reference sequence). The CDR3 covers 13 residues. V was clipped by 4 bases and J by 14 bases; unmatched bases: 9. CDR3 residues: CASSPTGGLVKFF. Here the CDR3 DNA reads TGTGCCAGCAGCCCTACAGGGGGCTTGGTGAAGTTCTTC.

This chain uses TRBV27 with TRBJ2-3; 9 nucleotides align to TRBD1. Germline V gives CDR1 MNHEY, CDR2 SMNVEV (reference sequence). The trim removed 4 bases at V and 2 bases at J, leaving 7 bases unmatched. The CDR3 sequence is 16 residues long. The CDR3 DNA sequence: TGTGCCAGCAGTTCGACAGGGGGTTGGCCCACAGATACGCAGTATTTT. Protein sequence: CASSSTGGWPTDTQYF.

This clone is a singleton in its sample. The V gene is TRBV2, the J gene TRBJ1-3; no clear D. Germline CDR1 and CDR2: SNHLY and FYNNEI. This CDR3 comprises 14 residues. Trimming stripped 3 bases from V and 3 bases from J, with 9 bases between. The CDR3 nucleotides are TGTGCCAGCAGTGAGTTCGGGATTGGAAACACCATATATTTT. Translated, it gives CASSEFGIGNTIYF.

V gene TRBV2 combines with J gene TRBJ1-2, with D possibly TRBD1 on 6 matching bases. This CDR3 region has 13 residues. V was clipped by 6 bases and J by 7 bases, with 15 bases between them. In germline, CDR1 is SNHLY, CDR2 FYNNEI. The CDR3 reads CASRGGPGFGYTF. The CDR3 region has the DNA TGTGCCAGCAGAGGGGGACCGGGGTTTGGCTACACCTTC.

This clone was observed a handful of times. The chain joins TRBV29-1 to TRBJ2-7, with TRBD1 matching over 12 bases. V was pared by 5 bases and J by 5 bases, with 7 bases of the junction left unmatched. The CDR3 has 14 amino acids. CDR1 and CDR2 from the germline V gene are SQVTM and ANQGSEA. Here the CDR3 reads CSVQGGQGADEQYF. The CDR3 coding sequence is TGCAGCGTTCAGGGGGGACAGGGGGCCGACGAGCAGTACTTC.

The genes are TRBV7-2 and TRBJ2-1, with TRBD2 identical over 11 bases. The CDR3 has 17 amino acids. Germline trimming cut 4 bases from V and 7 bases from J; bases unmatched to any gene: 12. CDR1 is SGHTA, CDR2 FQGNSA, per germline. The CDR3 region is CASSSPRGTSGPNEQFF. CDR3 in DNA: TGTGCCAGCAGCTCCCCTCGCGGGACTAGCGGTCCTAATGAGCAGTTCTTC.

The chain uses TRBV14 and TRBJ1-2; 11 bases fit TRBD1. CDR3 length: 19 amino acids. Germline V gives CDR1 SGHDN, CDR2 FVKESK. J was trimmed by 7 bases and V by 8 bases; bases with no gene match: 24. The DNA for the CDR3 is TGTGCCAGCGGGGGTTTGGGACAGGGGGAATCCGCGACTATGGGTGGCTACACCTTC. This sequence encodes CASGGLGQGESATMGGYTF. Full variable domain (outside the CDR3, taken from reference TRBV14 and TRBJ1-2): EAGVTQFPSHSVIEKGQTVTLRCDPISGHDNLYWYRRVMGKEIKFLLHFVKESKQDESGMPNNRFLAERTGGTYSTLKVQPAELEDSGVYFCASGGLGQGESATMGGYTFGSGTRLTVV.

This chain connects TRBV5-1 to TRBJ2-2; 7 nucleotides align to TRBD2. Trimming at V came to 4 bases and at J to 6 bases, leaving 9 bases not matched to a gene. The CDR3 is 15 residues long. From germline, CDR1 is SGHRS and CDR2 YFSETQ. CDR3 DNA sequence: TGCGCCAGCAGCGCCCCTGCGGGGGACGCCGGGGAGCTGTTTTTT. Translated, it gives CASSAPAGDAGELFF.

V is TRBV7-6 and J is TRBJ1-2; D remains unclear. The CDR3 spans 12 residues. The V gene lost 4 bases and the J gene lost 1 base, with 4 bases spanning the gap. The germline V gene has CDR1 SGHVS and CDR2 FNYEAQ. The CDR3 protein is CASSSHNYGYTF. In nucleotides, the CDR3 is TGTGCCAGCAGCTCCCATAACTATGGCTACACCTTC.

This rearrangement joins TRBV7-9 to TRBJ2-7; 10 nucleotides match TRBD2. The CDR3 sequence is 14 residues long. Germline V gives CDR1 SEHNR, CDR2 FQNEAQ (reference sequence). Unmatched junction bases numbered 8, after V lost 10 bases and J lost 2 bases. In nucleotides, the CDR3 is TGTGCCACACAGACTAGCGGGCAACCCTACGAGCAGTACTTC. Translated, it gives CATQTSGQPYEQYF.

The V call is TRBV19, the J call TRBJ1-4; D not certain. Per the germline V gene, CDR1 is LNHDA and CDR2 is SQIVND (reference sequence). The CDR3 is 14 amino acids. Trimming removed 4 bases at V and 2 bases at J, with 8 bases between. CDR3 coding DNA: TGTGCCAGTAGTACCCGGGTCACTAATGAAAAACTGTTTTTT. Translating it yields CASSTRVTNEKLFF. The full variable domain, in which reference TRBV19 and TRBJ1-4 provide the parts outside the CDR3, is DGGITQSPKYLFRKEGQNVTLSCEQNLNHDAMYWYRQDPGQGLRLIYYSQIVNDFQKGDIAEGYSVSREKKESFPLTVTSAQKNPTAFYLCASSTRVTNEKLFFGSGTQLSVL.

The chain joins TRBV28 to TRBJ1-5; TRBD1 agrees at 7 bases. Germline V gene sequence: CDR1 MDHEN, CDR2 SYDVKM. J was trimmed by 2 bases and V by 7 bases; bases with no gene match: 5. CDR3 length: 14 residues. The CDR3 spells CASKWTGRNQPQHF. As DNA, the CDR3 is TGTGCCAGCAAATGGACAGGACGCAATCAGCCCCAGCATTTT.

About this clone: One junction end disagrees with the germline gene, perhaps due to a read error. Here the CDR3 reads CATSTAGGLTSDF. The CDR3 region has the DNA TGTGCCACCAGCACTGCGGGGGGTTTGACCTCAGACTTC. The chain recombines TRBV15 with TRBJ1-2; the D gene is possibly TRBD1 (5 bases). Per the germline V gene, CDR1 is LNHNV and CDR2 is YYDKDF (reference sequence). The CDR3 totals 13 residues.

The genes are TRBV4-3 and TRBJ2-7; the match to TRBD2 covers 8 bases. CDR3 length: 16 amino acids. Germline assignment: CDR1 LGHNA and CDR2 YSLEER. Trimming took 0 bases from V and 1 from J; bases not matched to a gene: 5. CDR3 residues: CASSQDRTSISYEQYF. CDR3 coding DNA: TGCGCCAGCAGCCAAGATCGGACTAGCATTTCCTACGAGCAGTACTTC.

The chain has TRBV18 and TRBJ1-5; TRBD1 aligns across 9 bases. The CDR3 sequence is 18 residues long. CDR1 is KGHSH and CDR2 is LQKENI in the germline V gene. V shed 2 bases and J 8 bases; nucleotides not matched to a gene: 16. The chain's CDR3 is CASSPGTGLLLMGKPQHF. DNA for the CDR3: TGTGCCAGCTCACCAGGGACAGGGCTTTTGTTAATGGGGAAGCCCCAGCATTTT.

V usage is TRBV7-6 and J usage is TRBJ1-5; D is possibly TRBD1 (5 bases). Germline-derived CDR1 and CDR2 are SGHVS and FNYEAQ. V was trimmed by 5 bases and J by 3 bases, leaving 14 bases between them. The CDR3 has 15 amino acids. The CDR3: CASSPIGGYNQPQHF. The CDR3 DNA follows: TGTGCCAGCAGCCCCATCGGGGGATACAATCAGCCCCAGCATTTT.